Sequencing of this TCR beta chain was carried out in a study of cytomegalovirus exposure and HLA in healthy donors. Between the trimmed V and J ends, which lost 3 bases and 2 bases, there was a span of 14 bases. The CDR3 is 15 amino acids. Germline values: CDR1 SGHNT, CDR2 YYREEE (reference sequence). The study ran its PCR with 60 Vbeta and 13 Jbeta primers. Assay: immunoSEQ multiplex PCR; the TCRdb copy retains only in-frame clones and omits some. In the table there are about 190,000 clones, around 73% of which are singletons. This clonotype was sampled from a woman between 25 and 40 years old in good health and CMV-seropositive. Sequences were obtained from PBMCs. The chain employs TRBV5-4 and TRBJ1-1; tentative D call: TRBD1 (6 bases). CDR3 amino acids: CASSWGRGRNTEAFF. In DNA, the CDR3 is TGTGCCAGCAGCTGGGGGCGCGGTCGTAACACTGAAGCTTTCTTT. The whole variable domain, remainder taken from reference TRBV5-4 and TRBJ1-1, is ETGVTQSPTHLIKTRGQQVTLRCSSQSGHNTVSWYQQALGQGPQFIFQYYREEENGRGNFPPRFSGLQFPNYSSELNVNALELDDSALYLCASSWGRGRNTEAFFGQGTRLTVV.